The 10 T cell receptor beta chains in this list originate from one sample, sequenced in a study of CD8+ T cells in alopecia areata. Sequencing templates came from extracted RNA that was reverse transcribed into cDNA. Using immunoSEQ multiplex PCR, the repertoire was profiled, and TCRdb retains in-frame clones only, with some absent. The sample lists 270,000 or so clones, 58% occurring once. Stated treatment: oral pan-JAK inhibitor, 5-10 mg twice daily. The input for sequencing was CD4+ T cells sorted from blood, taken at week 24, from a patient treated with tofacitinib. The receptors stem from a human donor with alopecia areata.

The sample holds a few counts of this clone. The V and J genes are TRBV30 and TRBJ1-5; 10 bases map to TRBD1. Germline lookup yields CDR1 GTSNPN and CDR2 SVGIG (reference sequence). The junction had 4 bases not matched to a gene; V was cut back by 0 bases and J by 5 bases. There are 15 residues in the CDR3. The DNA for the CDR3 is TGTGCCTGGAGTGTTTTTGGACAGGGGGATCAGCCCCAGCATTTT. Translation gives CAWSVFGQGDQPQHF.

This clone has more than one count but fewer than ten. CDR3 DNA: TGTGCCAGCAGTTTATACAGGGGGCTTAATGAAGCTTTCTTT. Translated, it gives CASSLYRGLNEAFF. The chain has TRBV27 and TRBJ1-1; the match to TRBD1 covers 9 bases. The CDR3 has 14 residues. Trimming at V came to 1 base and at J to 7 bases, leaving 4 bases not matched to a gene. The germline V gene encodes CDR1 MNHEY and CDR2 SMNVEV (reference sequence).

The table lists this clone with a few counts. V and J are TRBV7-9 and TRBJ2-6; D not resolved. The CDR3 length is 16 residues. Germline V gene sequence: CDR1 SEHNR, CDR2 FQNEAQ (reference sequence). The germline V and J ends were trimmed by 5 bases and 0 bases, with 11 bases remaining between them. The CDR3 region has the DNA TGTGCCAGCAGCGTATCCCGGCTCTCTGGGGCCAACGTCCTGACTTTC. It is translated as CASSVSRLSGANVLTF. The full variable domain, with the rest looked up from reference TRBV7-9 and TRBJ2-6, is DTGVSQNPRHKITKRGQNVTFRCDPISEHNRLYWYRQTLGQGPEFLTYFQNEAQLEKSRLLSDRFSAERPKGSFSTLEIQRTEQGDSAMYLCASSVSRLSGANVLTFGAGSRLTVL.

As regards this clone: An end of the junction does not agree with germline; a read error may underlie this. This chain links TRBV28 with TRBJ2-1; either TRBD1 or TRBD2 may supply D (6 bases each). Germline V CDR1 and CDR2: MDHEN, SYDVKM. The CDR3 loop spans 15 amino acids. DNA of the CDR3: TGTGCCAGCAGACCCCCGGGGGCAGGGACCCCCCCGCAACTCTTC. Translated: CASRPPGAGTPPQLF.

The V gene is TRBV7-9, the J gene TRBJ1-5; no clear D gene. This CDR3 spans 16 amino acids. V dropped 1 base and J dropped 6 bases, with 16 bases sitting between them. Germline V gene data show CDR1 as SEHNR and CDR2 as FQNEAQ (reference sequence). The CDR3 nucleotides are TGTGCCAGCAGCTTAGTTCGACTAGCAGTGGCTCAGCCCCAGCATTTT. Its protein is CASSLVRLAVAQPQHF. The full variable domain, its missing parts supplied by reference TRBV7-9 and TRBJ1-5, is DTGVSQNPRHKITKRGQNVTFRCDPISEHNRLYWYRQTLGQGPEFLTYFQNEAQLEKSRLLSDRFSAERPKGSFSTLEIQRTEQGDSAMYLCASSLVRLAVAQPQHFGDGTRLSIL.

The chain links TRBV4-3 to TRBJ2-1; weak D call: TRBD2 (6 bases). The CDR3 runs to 15 residues. The V gene's germline CDR1 is LGHNA and CDR2 YSLEER. The V end was cut by 1 base, the J end by 8 bases, with 15 bases between. CDR3 protein: CASSQGTSGLDEQFF. DNA for the CDR3: TGCGCCAGCAGCCAAGGAACCTCGGGACTTGATGAGCAGTTCTTC.

This chain uses TRBV18 with TRBJ1-1; D is undetermined. The CDR3 totals 14 residues. Germline assignment: CDR1 KGHSH and CDR2 LQKENI. V gave up 6 bases and J gave up 1 base, with 12 bases separating them. Here the CDR3 reads CASSNDLGNTEAFF. The CDR3 nucleotides read TGTGCCAGCTCCAACGACTTGGGGAACACTGAAGCTTTCTTT.

J is TRBJ2-7 and V is TRBV5-6; D perhaps matches TRBD2 (6 bases). V was trimmed by 6 bases and J by 6 bases, leaving 22 bases between them. Germline V gene lookup returns CDR1 SGHDT and CDR2 YYEEEE. The CDR3 has 15 amino acids. The CDR3, as DNA: TGTGCCAGCAACCCATTAATCTCCGGACTATCCGAGCAGTACTTC. Translation gives CASNPLISGLSEQYF. The entire variable domain, with the rest obtained from reference TRBV5-6 and TRBJ2-7, is as follows: DAGVTQSPTHLIKTRGQQVTLRCSPKSGHDTVSWYQQALGQGPQFIFQYYEEEERQRGNFPDRFSGHQFPNYSSELNVNALLLGDSALYLCASNPLISGLSEQYFGPGTRLTVT.

This clone has a handful of counts. One junction end disagrees with the germline gene, perhaps due to a read error. V usage is TRBV7-7 and J usage is TRBJ2-2, with D perhaps matching TRBD2 (5 bases). CDR1 and CDR2 from the germline V gene are SSHAT and FNYEAQ (reference sequence). The CDR3 has 13 residues. As DNA, the CDR3 is TGTGCTAGCAGCCAGAAAGGGAGCGGGGAGCTGTTTTTT. Amino acid sequence: CASSQKGSGELFF.

This clone has only a few counts. The gene calls are TRBV10-3 and TRBJ2-3; D tentatively reads TRBD1 or TRBD2 (5 bases each). The CDR3 contains 15 residues. V lost 4 bases and J lost 0, with 11 bases in between. CDR1 is ENHRY, CDR2 SYGVKD, per germline. CDR3 loop: CAISGGRLSTDTQYF. DNA of the CDR3: TGTGCCATCAGTGGGGGACGGCTGAGCACAGATACGCAGTATTTT.